Listed below are T cell receptor beta chains from one sample, sequenced in a study of cytomegalovirus exposure and HLA in healthy donors. Generated by immunoSEQ multiplex PCR, the TCRdb table keeps only in-frame clones and is missing some. The table records over 250,000 clones, around two thirds of them present only once. Sequencing was performed on PBMCs. The receptors shown here come from a female donor in good health and CMV-seronegative. Each CDR3 is given with its conserved first and last residue. A D gene is named only where the DNA matches it firmly. The size of a clone is reported for some rows only, either as once, few or many, or as a class for expanded clones.

j_gene: TRBJ2-7
abundance: .
v_gene: TRBV9
d_gene: TRBD2
CDR3aa: CASSPRTSGSKGSYEQYF
CDR3nt: TGTGCCAGCAGCCCTCGGACTAGCGGGAGTAAAGGGTCCTACGAGCAGTACTTC

j_gene: TRBJ2-1
abundance: .
v_gene: TRBV2
d_gene: TRBD2
CDR3aa: CASSWTSGRAAYNEQFF
CDR3nt: TGTGCCAGCTCATGGACTAGCGGGAGGGCTGCCTACAATGAGCAGTTCTTC

j_gene: TRBJ1-1
abundance: .
v_gene: TRBV6-1
d_gene: .
CDR3aa: CASSAGVLTEAFF
CDR3nt: TGTGCCAGCAGCGCAGGGGTTTTAACTGAAGCTTTCTTT

j_gene: TRBJ2-7
abundance: .
v_gene: TRBV5-6
d_gene: .
CDR3aa: CASSTAVEQYF
CDR3nt: TGTGCCAGCAGCACCGCGGTCGAGCAGTACTTC

j_gene: TRBJ1-3
abundance: once
v_gene: TRBV13
d_gene: .
CDR3aa: CASSPGGGNTIYF
CDR3nt: TGTGCCAGCAGCCCCGGCGGCGGAAACACCATATATTTT

j_gene: TRBJ1-5
abundance: .
v_gene: TRBV28
d_gene: TRBD1
CDR3aa: CASRGQGRDQPQHF
CDR3nt: TGTGCCAGCAGGGGACAGGGCCGTGATCAGCCCCAGCATTTT

j_gene: TRBJ1-5
abundance: .
v_gene: TRBV28
d_gene: .
CDR3aa: CASSDPGSNQPQHF
CDR3nt: TGTGCCAGCAGTGACCCGGGGAGCAATCAGCCCCAGCATTTT

j_gene: TRBJ1-2
abundance: .
v_gene: TRBV5-1
d_gene: .
CDR3aa: CASSLSGGTYGHTF
CDR3nt: TGCGCCAGCAGCTTGTCGGGAGGGACCTATGGCCACACCTTC

j_gene: TRBJ1-4
abundance: few
v_gene: TRBV10-1
d_gene: .
CDR3aa: CASSTRLGEKLFF
CDR3nt: TGCGCCAGCAGTACGAGACTCGGTGAAAAACTGTTTTTT

j_gene: TRBJ2-7
abundance: .
v_gene: TRBV1
d_gene: .
CDR3aa: CTSSQARAQGAREQYF
CDR3nt: TGCACCAGCAGCCAAGCACGCGCCCAGGGGGCGAGGGAGCAGTACTTC

j_gene: TRBJ1-5
abundance: .
v_gene: TRBV19
d_gene: .
CDR3aa: CASSRIDSGNQPQHF
CDR3nt: TGTGCCAGTAGCCGCATTGACAGCGGGAATCAGCCCCAGCATTTT

j_gene: TRBJ1-5
abundance: .
v_gene: TRBV7-9
d_gene: TRBD1
CDR3aa: CASGQGLIQPQHF
CDR3nt: TGTGCCTCGGGACAGGGATTAATTCAGCCCCAGCATTTT

j_gene: TRBJ2-3
abundance: .
v_gene: TRBV19
d_gene: .
CDR3aa: CASSPRTDTQYF
CDR3nt: TGTGCCAGTAGTCCTCGCACAGATACGCAGTATTTT

j_gene: TRBJ2-7
abundance: .
v_gene: TRBV5-4
d_gene: .
CDR3aa: CASRPDYYSYEQYF
CDR3nt: TGTGCCAGCAGACCTGACTACTACTCCTACGAGCAGTACTTC

j_gene: TRBJ2-7
abundance: .
v_gene: TRBV5-4
d_gene: .
CDR3aa: CASSLKRSDSYEQYF
CDR3nt: TGTGCCAGCAGCCTCAAGAGGTCGGACTCCTACGAGCAGTACTTC

j_gene: TRBJ2-3
abundance: .
v_gene: TRBV6-5
d_gene: .
CDR3aa: CASIGGSTDTQYF
CDR3nt: TGTGCCAGCATTGGGGGGAGCACAGATACGCAGTATTTT

j_gene: TRBJ1-1
abundance: few
v_gene: TRBV7-9
d_gene: .
CDR3aa: CSSSLEGETEAFF
CDR3nt: TGTTCCAGCAGCTTAGAGGGGGAGACTGAAGCTTTCTTT

j_gene: TRBJ2-7
abundance: .
v_gene: TRBV28
d_gene: TRBD1
CDR3aa: CASNKQGAIYEQYF
CDR3nt: TGTGCCAGCAACAAACAGGGGGCTATATACGAGCAGTACTTC

j_gene: TRBJ1-3
abundance: .
v_gene: TRBV6-5
d_gene: .
CDR3aa: CPYLHGKGNTIYF
CDR3nt: TGTCCCTACCTTCACGGTAAGGGAAACACCATATATTTT

j_gene: TRBJ2-5
abundance: once
v_gene: TRBV11-2
d_gene: TRBD2
CDR3aa: CASNPAPLRERLARETQYF
CDR3nt: TGTGCCAGCAACCCCGCGCCGCTACGCGAAAGACTAGCGAGAGAGACCCAGTACTTC

j_gene: TRBJ2-7
abundance: few
v_gene: TRBV4-1
d_gene: .
CDR3aa: CASSHTGNEQYF
CDR3nt: TGCGCCAGCAGCCATACAGGAAACGAGCAGTACTTC

j_gene: TRBJ2-5
abundance: .
v_gene: TRBV11-3
d_gene: TRBD1
CDR3aa: CASSHQKTGSETQYF
CDR3nt: TGTGCCAGCAGCCATCAAAAGACAGGGTCCGAGACCCAGTACTTC

j_gene: TRBJ2-1
abundance: few
v_gene: TRBV29-1
d_gene: .
CDR3aa: CSVAEFNEQFF
CDR3nt: TGCAGCGTGGCGGAATTTAATGAGCAGTTCTTC

j_gene: TRBJ2-7
abundance: .
v_gene: TRBV30
d_gene: .
CDR3aa: CAWRKGGDAVYEQYF
CDR3nt: TGTGCCTGGAGGAAGGGCGGGGACGCGGTCTACGAGCAGTACTTC

j_gene: TRBJ1-5
abundance: few
v_gene: TRBV19
d_gene: .
CDR3aa: CASSMGRHQPQHF
CDR3nt: TGTGCCAGTAGTATGGGCAGACATCAGCCCCAGCATTTT

j_gene: TRBJ2-1
abundance: few
v_gene: TRBV28
d_gene: .
CDR3aa: CATRPPPGDSPHEQFF
CDR3nt: TGTGCCACCCGACCCCCCCCCGGTGACAGCCCGCATGAGCAGTTCTTC

j_gene: TRBJ1-4
abundance: .
v_gene: TRBV30
d_gene: .
CDR3aa: CAWIGQGNGKLFF
CDR3nt: TGTGCCTGGATTGGGCAGGGCAATGGGAAACTGTTTTTT

j_gene: TRBJ1-3
abundance: .
v_gene: TRBV2
d_gene: .
CDR3aa: CASSAEASGNTIYF
CDR3nt: TGTGCCAGCAGTGCGGAGGCCTCTGGAAACACCATATATTTT

j_gene: TRBJ2-3
abundance: .
v_gene: TRBV7-9
d_gene: .
CDR3aa: CSSSLLGADTQYF
CDR3nt: TGTTCCAGCAGCCTCCTGGGCGCAGATACGCAGTATTTT

j_gene: TRBJ1-4
abundance: .
v_gene: TRBV13
d_gene: .
CDR3aa: CASSLWQINEKLFF
CDR3nt: TGTGCCAGCAGCTTGTGGCAGATTAATGAAAAACTGTTTTTT

j_gene: TRBJ1-1
abundance: .
v_gene: TRBV19
d_gene: TRBD1
CDR3aa: CASSGGQVYTEAFF
CDR3nt: TGTGCCAGTAGTGGGGGACAGGTCTACACTGAAGCTTTCTTT

j_gene: TRBJ1-1
abundance: .
v_gene: TRBV6-5
d_gene: .
CDR3aa: CASTVGGAVDTEAFF
CDR3nt: TGTGCCAGCACCGTGGGGGGGGCGGTGGACACTGAAGCTTTCTTT

j_gene: TRBJ2-1
abundance: .
v_gene: TRBV7-2
d_gene: TRBD2
CDR3aa: CASSSPLNRLALSYNEQFF
CDR3nt: TGTGCCAGCAGCTCGCCTCTTAACCGACTAGCCCTCTCCTACAATGAGCAGTTCTTC

j_gene: TRBJ1-4
abundance: few
v_gene: TRBV18
d_gene: TRBD1
CDR3aa: CASSPLDGTGMKLFF
CDR3nt: TGTGCCAGCTCACCACTAGACGGGACAGGGATGAAACTGTTTTTT

j_gene: TRBJ2-1
abundance: .
v_gene: TRBV7-9
d_gene: TRBD2
CDR3aa: CASSWVLAGVGNEQFF
CDR3nt: TGTGCCAGCAGCTGGGTACTAGCGGGAGTTGGCAATGAGCAGTTCTTC

j_gene: TRBJ2-2
abundance: .
v_gene: TRBV5-1
d_gene: .
CDR3aa: CASSSAGLANTGELFF
CDR3nt: TGCGCCAGCAGCTCGGCGGGCCTCGCGAACACCGGGGAGCTGTTTTTT

j_gene: TRBJ2-2
abundance: .
v_gene: TRBV9
d_gene: .
CDR3aa: CASSVGASPHTGELFF
CDR3nt: TGTGCCAGCAGCGTAGGGGCTAGCCCCCACACCGGGGAGCTGTTTTTT

j_gene: TRBJ2-7
abundance: .
v_gene: TRBV7-9
d_gene: TRBD2
CDR3aa: CASSPPSGTKGVYEQYF
CDR3nt: TGTGCCAGCAGCCCGCCCAGCGGGACGAAAGGGGTCTACGAGCAGTACTTC

j_gene: TRBJ1-1
abundance: .
v_gene: TRBV19
d_gene: .
CDR3aa: CASSITRLTEAFF
CDR3nt: TGTGCCAGTAGTATAACCAGGCTAACTGAAGCTTTCTTT

j_gene: TRBJ2-7
abundance: .
v_gene: TRBV4-2
d_gene: .
CDR3aa: CASSQETYGTPPYF
CDR3nt: TGTGCCAGCAGCCAAGAAACGTATGGGACACCTCCGTACTTC

j_gene: TRBJ2-7
abundance: .
v_gene: TRBV19
d_gene: TRBD1
CDR3aa: CASSWGQGASYEQYF
CDR3nt: TGTGCCAGTAGTTGGGGACAGGGGGCCTCCTACGAGCAGTACTTC

j_gene: TRBJ2-7
abundance: .
v_gene: TRBV11-3
d_gene: TRBD2
CDR3aa: CASSLAGTYEQYF
CDR3nt: TGTGCCAGCAGCCTAGCGGGTACCTACGAGCAGTACTTC

j_gene: TRBJ1-1
abundance: .
v_gene: TRBV7-9
d_gene: TRBD1
CDR3aa: CASSLGQMNTEAFF
CDR3nt: TGTGCCAGCAGCTTGGGACAGATGAACACTGAAGCTTTCTTT

j_gene: TRBJ2-3
abundance: .
v_gene: TRBV7-3
d_gene: .
CDR3aa: CASSLNSPPDTQYF
CDR3nt: TGTGCCAGCAGCTTAAATAGCCCGCCAGATACGCAGTATTTT

j_gene: TRBJ2-7
abundance: .
v_gene: TRBV4-1
d_gene: TRBD2
CDR3aa: CASSQGLAGGYEQYF
CDR3nt: TGCGCCAGCAGCCAAGGACTAGCGGGAGGATACGAGCAGTACTTC

j_gene: TRBJ1-2
abundance: .
v_gene: TRBV4-1
d_gene: .
CDR3aa: CASSPRQAAYGYTF
CDR3nt: TGCGCCAGCAGCCCTCGACAGGCGGCATATGGCTACACCTTC

j_gene: TRBJ2-7
abundance: .
v_gene: TRBV5-1
d_gene: TRBD1
CDR3aa: CASSLTGVLYEQYF
CDR3nt: TGCGCCAGCAGCCTGACAGGGGTTTTGTACGAGCAGTACTTC

j_gene: TRBJ2-1
abundance: .
v_gene: TRBV9
d_gene: TRBD1
CDR3aa: CASSARDRAYNEQFF
CDR3nt: TGTGCCAGCAGCGCCCGGGACAGGGCCTACAATGAGCAGTTCTTC

j_gene: TRBJ1-2
abundance: .
v_gene: TRBV13
d_gene: TRBD1
CDR3aa: CASSSRQGRQGYTF
CDR3nt: TGTGCCAGCAGCTCAAGACAGGGGAGGCAGGGCTACACCTTC

j_gene: TRBJ2-7
abundance: .
v_gene: TRBV7-7
d_gene: TRBD1
CDR3aa: CASSLPGQSSYEQYF
CDR3nt: TGTGCCAGCAGCTTACCGGGACAGAGCTCCTACGAGCAGTACTTC

j_gene: TRBJ2-4
abundance: once
v_gene: TRBV7-9
d_gene: .
CDR3aa: CSSSLDRGGNIQYF
CDR3nt: TGTTCCAGCAGCTTAGATAGAGGGGGAAACATTCAGTACTTC

j_gene: TRBJ2-3
abundance: .
v_gene: TRBV9
d_gene: TRBD2
CDR3aa: CASSPKPVQGLASADTQYF
CDR3nt: TGTGCCAGCAGCCCTAAACCGGTTCAGGGACTAGCGTCGGCAGATACGCAGTATTTT

j_gene: TRBJ1-1
abundance: .
v_gene: TRBV9
d_gene: .
CDR3aa: CASSDYGGEAFF
CDR3nt: TGTGCCAGCAGCGACTACGGAGGGGAAGCTTTCTTT